This T cell receptor (beta chain) stems from a study of blood T cell repertoires in COVID-19. V was pared by 3 bases and J by 7 bases, with 5 bases of the junction left unmatched. Per the germline V gene, CDR1 is KGHDR and CDR2 is SFDVKD. The CDR3 totals 15 residues. Clones were read by immunoSEQ multiplex PCR, and TCRdb kept only the in-frame ones, dropping some. This sample has over 130,000 clones, with 75% to 90% found just once. Sequenced material: peripheral blood. The receptor was derived from a woman aged 80 or older with acute or convalescent COVID-19. This rearrangement joins TRBV24-1 to TRBJ2-2; TRBD2 matches 9 bases. The DNA for the CDR3 is TGTGCCACCAGTGATCCTAGCGGGATAATCGGGGAGCTGTTTTTT. Translated, it gives CATSDPSGIIGELFF.